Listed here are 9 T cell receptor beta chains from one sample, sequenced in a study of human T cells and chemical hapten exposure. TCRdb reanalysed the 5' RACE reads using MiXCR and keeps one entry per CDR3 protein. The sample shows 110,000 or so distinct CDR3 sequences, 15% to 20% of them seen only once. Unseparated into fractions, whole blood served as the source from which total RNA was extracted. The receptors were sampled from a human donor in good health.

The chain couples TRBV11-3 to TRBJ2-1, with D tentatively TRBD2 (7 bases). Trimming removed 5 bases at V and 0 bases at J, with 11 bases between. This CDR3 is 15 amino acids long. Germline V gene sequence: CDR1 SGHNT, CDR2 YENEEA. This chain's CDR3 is CASSLGGASYNEQFF. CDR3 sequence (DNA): TGTGCCAGCAGCCTAGGGGGGGCCTCCTACAATGAGCAGTTCTTC.

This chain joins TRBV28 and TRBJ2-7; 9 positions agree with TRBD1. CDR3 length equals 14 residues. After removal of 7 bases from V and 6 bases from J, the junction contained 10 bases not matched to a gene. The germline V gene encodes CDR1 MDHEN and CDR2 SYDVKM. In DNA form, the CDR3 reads TGTGCCAGCAAGACACCGGGACAGGGCGGCGAGCAGTACTTC. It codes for CASKTPGQGGEQYF.

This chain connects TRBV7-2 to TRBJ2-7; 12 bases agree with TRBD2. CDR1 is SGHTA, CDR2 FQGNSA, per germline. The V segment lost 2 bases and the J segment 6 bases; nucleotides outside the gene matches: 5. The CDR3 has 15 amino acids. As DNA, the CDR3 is TGTGCCAGCAGCTTACTAGCGGGAGGGCCCGGCGAGCAGTACTTC. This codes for CASSLLAGGPGEQYF.

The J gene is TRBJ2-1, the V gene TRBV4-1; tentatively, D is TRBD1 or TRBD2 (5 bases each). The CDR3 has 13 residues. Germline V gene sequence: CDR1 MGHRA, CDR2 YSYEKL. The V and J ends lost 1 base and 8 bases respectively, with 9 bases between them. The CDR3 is CASSQVLGDEQFF. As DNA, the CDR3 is TGCGCCAGCAGCCAAGTTTTGGGGGATGAGCAGTTCTTC.

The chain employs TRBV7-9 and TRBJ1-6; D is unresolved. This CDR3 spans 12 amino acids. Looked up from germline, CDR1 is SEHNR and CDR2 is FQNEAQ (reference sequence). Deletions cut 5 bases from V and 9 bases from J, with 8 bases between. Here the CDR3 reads CASSKQVSPLHF. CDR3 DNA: TGTGCCAGCAGCAAGCAGGTTTCACCCCTCCACTTT. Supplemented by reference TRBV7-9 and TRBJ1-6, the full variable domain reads DTGVSQNPRHKITKRGQNVTFRCDPISEHNRLYWYRQTLGQGPEFLTYFQNEAQLEKSRLLSDRFSAERPKGSFSTLEIQRTEQGDSAMYLCASSKQVSPLHFGNGTRLTVT.

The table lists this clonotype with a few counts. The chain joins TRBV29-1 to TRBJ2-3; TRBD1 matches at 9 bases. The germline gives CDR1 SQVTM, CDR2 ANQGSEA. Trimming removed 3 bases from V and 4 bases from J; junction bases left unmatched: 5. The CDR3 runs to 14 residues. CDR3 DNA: TGCAGCGTTGACGGCCGACAGGGGGCAGATACGCAGTATTTT. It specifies CSVDGRQGADTQYF.

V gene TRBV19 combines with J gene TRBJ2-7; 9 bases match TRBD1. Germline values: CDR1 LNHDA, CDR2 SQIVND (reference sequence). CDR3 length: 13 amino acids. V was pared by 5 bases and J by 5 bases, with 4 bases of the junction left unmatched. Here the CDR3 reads CASSGTGYHEQYF. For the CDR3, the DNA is TGTGCCAGTAGTGGGACAGGGTATCACGAGCAGTACTTC.

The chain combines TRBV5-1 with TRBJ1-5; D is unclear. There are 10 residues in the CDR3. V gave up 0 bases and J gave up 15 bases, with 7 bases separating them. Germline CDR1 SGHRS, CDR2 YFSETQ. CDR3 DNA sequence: TGCGCCAGCAGCTTGGAGGCGCGGCATTTT. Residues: CASSLEARHF.

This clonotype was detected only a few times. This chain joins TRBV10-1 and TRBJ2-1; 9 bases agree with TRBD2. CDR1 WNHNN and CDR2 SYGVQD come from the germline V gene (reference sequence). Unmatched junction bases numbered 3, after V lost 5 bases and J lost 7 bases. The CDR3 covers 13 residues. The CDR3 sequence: CASSRSGGNEQFF. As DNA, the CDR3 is TGCGCCAGCAGTCGTAGCGGGGGTAATGAGCAGTTCTTC.